Listed below are T cell receptor beta chains from one sample, sequenced in a study of graft-versus-host responses after intestinal transplantation. The table came from immunoSEQ multiplex PCR; TCRdb's copy has only in-frame clones and leaves some out. The data show about 45,000 clones, with 75% to 95% seen just once and approximately 4.7% held by the top ten. Sample: PBMCs, taken 524 days after transplant. The origin of the receptors is a human patient who received an intestinal transplant, so some T cells may come from the graft donor. The CDR3 runs from the conserved cysteine through the conserved F or W. D genes are given only for firm matches. Clone size is shown for a subset of rows, as once, few, many or a class of expanded clone.

size	J	D	V	CDR3	DNA
few	TRBJ1-1	.	TRBV7-6	CASSPRSWNTEAFF	TGTGCCAGCAGCCCCCGGTCGTGGAACACTGAAGCTTTCTTT
.	TRBJ2-4	.	TRBV7-9	CASSLPLGSKNIQYF	TGTGCCAGCAGCTTACCCCTTGGGAGCAAAAACATTCAGTACTTC
.	TRBJ2-1	TRBD2	TRBV28	CASSHGTSGRAQFF	TGTGCCAGCAGCCACGGGACTAGCGGGAGGGCCCAGTTCTTC
.	TRBJ2-7	TRBD2	TRBV19	CASSIEREGYEQYF	TGTGCCAGTAGTATAGAGCGGGAGGGCTACGAGCAGTACTTC
once	TRBJ2-7	TRBD2	TRBV6-5	CASSSNSGRFSYEQYF	TGTGCCAGCAGTTCCAATAGCGGGAGGTTCTCCTACGAGCAGTACTTC
.	TRBJ2-2	TRBD1	TRBV4-2	CASSRRQGASDTGELFF	TGTGCCAGCAGCCGCAGACAGGGGGCGTCGGACACCGGGGAGCTGTTTTTT
.	TRBJ1-5	.	TRBV6-5	CASSSQGNQPQHF	TGTGCCAGCAGTTCACAGGGAAATCAGCCCCAGCATTTT
.	TRBJ2-7	TRBD2	TRBV4-2	CASSHETSAPYEQYF	TGTGCCAGCAGCCACGAAACTAGCGCGCCCTACGAGCAGTACTTC
.	TRBJ1-5	.	TRBV7-8	CASSLGVFANQPQHF	TGTGCCAGCAGCTTAGGGGTATTCGCCAATCAGCCCCAGCATTTT
.	TRBJ2-7	TRBD2	TRBV28	CASSLGLAGIYEQYF	TGTGCCAGCAGTTTAGGACTAGCGGGCATCTACGAGCAGTACTTC
.	TRBJ1-2	.	TRBV2	CASSETVFNYGYTF	TGTGCCAGCAGTGAAACGGTTTTTAACTATGGCTACACCTTC
.	TRBJ2-7	TRBD2	TRBV9	CASSVGLAGVEQYF	TGTGCCAGCAGCGTAGGACTAGCGGGAGTCGAGCAGTACTTC
.	TRBJ2-7	TRBD1	TRBV27	CASSLGVRQGPHEQYF	TGTGCCAGCAGTTTGGGGGTGCGACAGGGGCCCCACGAGCAGTACTTC
.	TRBJ1-5	.	TRBV27	CASRAVLLGNQPQHF	TGTGCCAGCAGGGCGGTATTGTTGGGGAATCAGCCCCAGCATTTT
.	TRBJ2-5	.	TRBV6-1	CASSETLVPAETQYF	TGTGCCAGCAGTGAAACCCTGGTCCCGGCGGAGACCCAGTACTTC
.	TRBJ1-5	.	TRBV1	CTSSHIPQGNQPQHF	TGCACCAGCAGCCACATACCCCAGGGCAATCAGCCCCAGCATTTT
.	TRBJ2-3	TRBD2	TRBV5-1	CASSFRLAGDTQYF	TGCGCCAGCAGCTTTAGACTAGCGGGAGATACGCAGTATTTT
.	TRBJ1-1	TRBD1	TRBV30	CAWSGQGSREAFF	TGTGCCTGGAGTGGACAGGGAAGCCGGGAAGCTTTCTTT
.	TRBJ1-5	.	TRBV5-1	CASSPWGGDNQPQHF	TGCGCCAGCAGCCCCTGGGGAGGGGATAATCAGCCCCAGCATTTT
.	TRBJ2-7	.	TRBV18	CASSPGGLRGLKNEQYF	TGTGCCAGCTCACCGGGCGGACTCCGGGGGTTAAAGAACGAGCAGTACTTC
.	TRBJ2-1	.	TRBV27	CASSFGGFAEQFF	TGTGCCAGCAGTTTTGGGGGGTTTGCTGAGCAGTTCTTC
.	TRBJ2-3	.	TRBV6-5	CASSYRIDTDTQYF	TGTGCCAGCAGTTACCGGATTGACACAGATACGCAGTATTTT
.	TRBJ2-3	.	TRBV9	CASSVADSSTDTQYF	TGTGCCAGCAGCGTAGCGGATTCTAGCACAGATACGCAGTATTTT
.	TRBJ1-1	.	TRBV25-1	CASSDGPWGGEAFF	TGTGCCAGCAGTGATGGGCCCTGGGGAGGGGAAGCTTTCTTT
few	TRBJ1-3	.	TRBV7-9	CASSFSQILGNTIYF	TGTGCCAGCAGCTTTTCACAGATCCTTGGAAACACCATATATTTT
.	TRBJ2-6	.	TRBV11-2	CASSLTGQGYSGANVLTF	TGTGCCAGCAGTCTTACGGGCCAGGGGTACTCTGGGGCCAACGTCCTGACTTTC
.	TRBJ2-1	.	TRBV28	CASTIPGPAYNEQFF	TGTGCCAGCACCATCCCGGGACCCGCCTACAATGAGCAGTTCTTC
.	TRBJ2-7	.	TRBV6-1	CASSEARSYEQYF	TGTGCCAGCAGTGAAGCGCGTTCCTACGAGCAGTACTTC
.	TRBJ1-3	.	TRBV10-3	CAISDGQGTNTIYF	TGTGCCATCAGTGACGGGCAAGGGACAAACACCATATATTTT
.	TRBJ2-1	.	TRBV18	CASSPILTSDEQFF	TGTGCCAGCTCACCAATCCTTACCTCGGATGAGCAGTTCTTC
.	TRBJ2-7	TRBD1	TRBV19	CASSIAGTGDYEQYF	TGTGCCAGTAGTATAGCCGGGACAGGGGACTACGAGCAGTACTTC
.	TRBJ2-7	.	TRBV28	CASSRLAGAGTDEQYF	TGTGCCAGCAGTCGATTAGCTGGGGCAGGGACGGACGAGCAGTACTTC
.	TRBJ2-3	.	TRBV5-1	CASSLEGPGSTDTQYF	TGCGCCAGCAGCTTGGAAGGCCCGGGTTCCACAGATACGCAGTATTTT
.	TRBJ2-3	TRBD2	TRBV19	CASSTLAGATDTQYF	TGTGCCAGTAGCACTCTAGCGGGAGCAACAGATACGCAGTATTTT
.	TRBJ2-7	.	TRBV4-3	CASSQEQDDSYEQYF	TGCGCCAGCAGCCAAGAGCAGGACGACTCCTACGAGCAGTACTTC